This T cell receptor beta chain comes out of a study of T cells in Graves' hyperthyroidism and ophthalmopathy. Study at large: Before treatment of any kind, peripheral blood was taken at initial diagnosis.

PBMCs were obtained from approximately 9.2 ml fresh peripheral blood. This clonotype occurred many times. Antigen unknown. The J segment lost 5 bases and the V segment lost 2 bases, leaving 8 bases of the junction unmatched. Germline CDR1 and CDR2: MNHEY and SVGEGT. This CDR3 spans 16 amino acids. The source material, RNA transcripts, was used to amplify TCR beta CDR3 regions. The HTBI primer set drove a first-round RT-PCR of the TCR CDR3. MiXCR was run by TCRdb on the multiplex PCR reads, yielding one entry per CDR3 protein. This table holds over 350,000 distinct CDR3 sequences, about 15% found once. Whole-study results and caveats: Most expanded thyroid clonotypes above 0.001 also appeared in blood. Ophthalmopathy, as predicted by the model, came a median 6.5 months after the prediction.

The V and J genes are TRBV6-2 or TRBV6-3 and TRBJ2-7; 11 bases fit TRBD2. Sequenced: blood. The source is a man between 18 and 35 years old with Graves' ophthalmopathy. Here the CDR3 DNA reads TGTGCCAGCAGTTACCCGGGACTAGCGGTATTCAACGAGCAGTACTTC. Translation: CASSYPGLAVFNEQYF.